This T cell receptor beta chain was found in a study of T cells in Graves' hyperthyroidism and ophthalmopathy. Looking at the study overall: Peripheral blood was collected at initial diagnosis, before any treatment.

RNA transcripts yielded amplified TCR beta CDR3 regions. Using the HTBI primer set, a first-round RT-PCR was run on the TCR CDR3. MiXCR was run by TCRdb on the multiplex PCR reads, yielding one entry per CDR3 protein. The sample consists of about 290,000 distinct CDR3 sequences, about 15% of them appearing once. Extraction of PBMCs used approximately 10 ml of fresh peripheral blood. Ten or more counts support this clonotype. Antigen: not known. Overall study results and limits: Most thyroid clonotypes with frequency above 0.001 were detected in blood. It was a median around seven months before onset that the model predicted ophthalmopathy.

The CDR3 totals 13 residues. Trimming pared 1 base from V and 6 bases from J, leaving 7 bases between. Germline CDR1 and CDR2: SGHAT and FQNNGV. The receptor's source is a woman aged 55-69 years with Graves' ophthalmopathy. Sequenced material: blood. The chain has TRBV11-2 and TRBJ2-1, with no clear D. The CDR3 bases are TGTGCCAGCAGCTTAGTGGCCTCCAATGAGCAGTTCTTC. This encodes CASSLVASNEQFF.